Described below is a single T cell receptor beta chain sequence and its context. What it binds is not known. The sample is drawn from a study of CXCR3-negative and CXCR3-positive naive CD8 T cells. CDR3 length: 14 amino acids. CDR1 is SGHAT, CDR2 FQNNGV, per germline. The TRB libraries of cDNA were built by UMI-labeled 5' RACE. TCRdb reanalyzed the 5' RACE reads, giving one entry per CDR3 protein sequence and no DNA. This sample's table reports around 88,000 distinct CDR3 sequences. General study points: Memory CD8+ cells showed much lower diversity, while both naive subsets displayed comparably high diversity. CXCR3-expressing naive cells carried TRB CDR3s more hydrophobic than those of CXCR3-negative naive cells. Expression of CXCR3 was partially reduced after cryopreservation, and fresh PBMCs were used in most assays. Similar TRBV-TRBJ usage characterized naive CXCR3-negative and CXCR3-positive cells; memory cells differed.

The source is a human donor in good health. Some clones in this sample may be carry-over from other donors' samples. This chain connects TRBV11-2 to TRBJ2-5; the D call of TRBD1 rests on TCRdb alone, since no DNA is present to check it. Sequences were obtained from naive CXCR3+ CD8+ T cells from blood. As for subset: CD45RO-CCR7+CD27+CD95- naive CD8+ T cells expressing CXCR3 (TNR3+). The chain's CDR3 is CASSSKNRGETQYF.